The clone carrying this TCR beta chain occurred a few times. Its antigen is as yet unknown. A read error may account for a junction end that differs from germline. This sample is part of a study of cytomegalovirus exposure and HLA in healthy donors. Study details: Among about 380 genotyped donors, around 80% fell in the Caucasian-associated ancestry cluster.

Regarding the study as a whole: In the analysis, some V segments, TRBV6-2 and TRBV6-3 included, were excluded as indistinguishable. With later analysis, a missense DCLRE1C variant became linked to TCR beta V- and J-gene trimming.

The CDR3 is 15 residues long. Germline CDR1 and CDR2: SNHLY and FYNNEI. The PCR had 60 Vbeta and 13 Jbeta primers. Libraries were prepared by immunoSEQ multiplex PCR; TCRdb keeps only in-frame clonotypes and omits some of them. The sample comprises fewer than 200,000 clones, over 80% of which are singletons, and over 1.5% rests with the top ten. Specimen: PBMCs. This sequence was found in a man in his fifties in good health and CMV-seronegative. The chain links TRBV2 to TRBJ1-5; 8 bases fit TRBD1. The CDR3 here is CASSEGQGVNQPQHF. CDR3 DNA: TGTGCCAGCAGCGAAGGACAGGGCGTCAATCAGCCCCAGCATTTT.